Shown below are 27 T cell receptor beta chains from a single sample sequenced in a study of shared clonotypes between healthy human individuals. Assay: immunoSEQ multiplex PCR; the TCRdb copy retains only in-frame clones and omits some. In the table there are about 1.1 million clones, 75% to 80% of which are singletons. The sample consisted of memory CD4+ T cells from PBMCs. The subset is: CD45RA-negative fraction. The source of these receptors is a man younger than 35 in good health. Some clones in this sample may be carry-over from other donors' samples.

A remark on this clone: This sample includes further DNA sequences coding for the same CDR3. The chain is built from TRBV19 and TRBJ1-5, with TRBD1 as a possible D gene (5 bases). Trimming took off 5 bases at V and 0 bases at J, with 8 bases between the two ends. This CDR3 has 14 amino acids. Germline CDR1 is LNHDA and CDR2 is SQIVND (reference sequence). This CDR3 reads CASSLGLSNQPQHF. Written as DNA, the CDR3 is TGTGCCAGTAGTTTGGGACTTAGCAATCAGCCCCAGCATTTT.

The CDR3 nucleotides are TGTGCCAGCTCAGTCGACTCGTACGAGCAGTACTTC. Protein sequence: CASSVDSYEQYF. This rearrangement joins TRBV18 to TRBJ2-7; D is ambiguous. The V gene's germline CDR1 is KGHSH and CDR2 LQKENI. The CDR3 covers 12 residues. The germline V and J ends were trimmed by 5 bases and 4 bases, with 9 bases remaining between them.

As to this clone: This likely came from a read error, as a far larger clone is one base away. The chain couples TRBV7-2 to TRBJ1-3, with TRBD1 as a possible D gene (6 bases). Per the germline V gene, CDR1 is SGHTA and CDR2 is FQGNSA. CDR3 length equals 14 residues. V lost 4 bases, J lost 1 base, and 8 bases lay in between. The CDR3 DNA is TGTGCCAGCAGCTGGGACACGTCTGGAAACACCATATATTTT. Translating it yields CASSWDTSGNTIYF.

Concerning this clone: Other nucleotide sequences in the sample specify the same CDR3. CDR3 amino acids: CASSLGTSDYGYTF. CDR3 sequence (DNA): TGCGCCAGCAGCCTAGGGACATCCGACTATGGCTACACCTTC. V is TRBV5-1 and J is TRBJ1-2; maybe TRBD1 (6 bases). Germline V CDR1 and CDR2: SGHRS, YFSETQ. Trimming shortened V by 4 bases and J by 3 bases, and 13 bases separated the two germline ends. The CDR3 spans 14 residues.

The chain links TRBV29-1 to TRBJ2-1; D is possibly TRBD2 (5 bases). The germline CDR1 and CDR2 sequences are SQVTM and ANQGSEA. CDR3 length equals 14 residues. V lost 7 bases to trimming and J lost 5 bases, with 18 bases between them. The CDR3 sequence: CSAKLGLRDNEQFF. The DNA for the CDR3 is TGCAGCGCGAAACTAGGGCTCCGGGACAATGAGCAGTTCTTC.

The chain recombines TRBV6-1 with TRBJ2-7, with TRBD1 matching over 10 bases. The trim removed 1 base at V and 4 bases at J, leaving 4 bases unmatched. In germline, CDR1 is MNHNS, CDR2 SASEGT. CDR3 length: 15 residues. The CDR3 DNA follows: TGTGCCAGCAGTGAAGGAAGGACAGGGGGGTACGAGCAGTACTTC. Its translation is CASSEGRTGGYEQYF.

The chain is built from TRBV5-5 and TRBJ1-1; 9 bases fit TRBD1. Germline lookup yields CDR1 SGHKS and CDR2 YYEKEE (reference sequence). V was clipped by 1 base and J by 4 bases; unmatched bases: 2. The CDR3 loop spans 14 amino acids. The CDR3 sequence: CASSLRQGGTEAFF. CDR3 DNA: TGTGCCAGCAGCTTGAGACAGGGGGGCACTGAAGCTTTCTTT.

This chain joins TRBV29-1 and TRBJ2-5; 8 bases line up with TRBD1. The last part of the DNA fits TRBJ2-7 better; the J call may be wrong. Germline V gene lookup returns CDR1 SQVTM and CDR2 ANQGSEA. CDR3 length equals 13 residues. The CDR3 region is CSVAGGRKDEQYF. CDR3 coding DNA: TGCAGCGTTGCAGGGGGCAGGAAAGACGAGCAGTACTTC.

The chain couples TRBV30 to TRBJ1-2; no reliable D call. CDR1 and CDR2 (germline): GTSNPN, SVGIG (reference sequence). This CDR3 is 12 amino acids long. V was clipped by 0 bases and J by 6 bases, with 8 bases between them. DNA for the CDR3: TGTGCCTGGAGTGTACTGATTGATGGCTACACCTTC. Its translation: CAWSVLIDGYTF.

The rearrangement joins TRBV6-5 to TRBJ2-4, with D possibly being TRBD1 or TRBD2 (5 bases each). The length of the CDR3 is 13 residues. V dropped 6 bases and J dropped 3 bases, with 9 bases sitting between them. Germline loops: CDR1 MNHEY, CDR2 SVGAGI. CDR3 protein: CASRGDGKNIQYF. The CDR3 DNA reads TGTGCCAGCAGGGGGGACGGCAAAAACATTCAGTACTTC.

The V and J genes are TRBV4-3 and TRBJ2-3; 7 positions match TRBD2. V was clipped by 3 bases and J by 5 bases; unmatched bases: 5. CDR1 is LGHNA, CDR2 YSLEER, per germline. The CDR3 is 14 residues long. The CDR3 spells CASSQTSWKDTQYF. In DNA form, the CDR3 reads TGCGCCAGCAGCCAGACTAGCTGGAAAGATACGCAGTATTTT.

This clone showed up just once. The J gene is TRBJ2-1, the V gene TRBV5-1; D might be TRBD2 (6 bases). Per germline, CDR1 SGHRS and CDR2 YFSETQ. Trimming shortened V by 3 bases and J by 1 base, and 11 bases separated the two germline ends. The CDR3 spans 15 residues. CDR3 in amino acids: CASSSFAGSYNEQFF. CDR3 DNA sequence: TGCGCCAGCAGCTCTTTTGCGGGATCCTACAATGAGCAGTTCTTC.

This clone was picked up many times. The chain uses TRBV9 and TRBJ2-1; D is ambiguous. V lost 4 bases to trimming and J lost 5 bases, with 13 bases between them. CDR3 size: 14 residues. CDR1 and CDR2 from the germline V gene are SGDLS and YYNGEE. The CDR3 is CASSPLSLNNEQFF. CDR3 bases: TGTGCCAGCAGCCCCCTGAGTCTAAACAATGAGCAGTTCTTC.

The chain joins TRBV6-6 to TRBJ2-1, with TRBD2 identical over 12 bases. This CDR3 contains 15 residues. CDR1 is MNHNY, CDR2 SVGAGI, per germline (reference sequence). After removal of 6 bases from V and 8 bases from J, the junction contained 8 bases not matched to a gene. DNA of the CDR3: TGTGCCAGCAGGCCCCTAGCGGGAGGGCCCTATGAGCAGTTCTTC. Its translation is CASRPLAGGPYEQFF.

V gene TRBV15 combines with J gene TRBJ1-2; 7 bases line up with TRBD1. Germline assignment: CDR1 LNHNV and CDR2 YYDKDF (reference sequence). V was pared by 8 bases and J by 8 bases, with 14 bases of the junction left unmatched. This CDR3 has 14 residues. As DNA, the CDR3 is TGTGCCACCTCCAAGGGCGGGACAGTATTCGGCTACACCTTC. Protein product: CATSKGGTVFGYTF.

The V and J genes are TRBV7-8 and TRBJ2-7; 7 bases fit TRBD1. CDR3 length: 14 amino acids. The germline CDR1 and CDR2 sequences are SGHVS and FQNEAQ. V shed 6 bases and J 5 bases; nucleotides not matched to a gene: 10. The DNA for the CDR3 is TGTGCCAGCAGACCACAGGGGTTTGGGCACGAGCAGTACTTC. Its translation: CASRPQGFGHEQYF.

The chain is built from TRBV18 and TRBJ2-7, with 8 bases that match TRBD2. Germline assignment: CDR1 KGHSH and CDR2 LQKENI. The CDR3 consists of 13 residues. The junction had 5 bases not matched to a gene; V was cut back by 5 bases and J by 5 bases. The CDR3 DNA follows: TGTGCCAGCTCAACGGGACTAGAGGACGAGCAGTACTTC. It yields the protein CASSTGLEDEQYF.

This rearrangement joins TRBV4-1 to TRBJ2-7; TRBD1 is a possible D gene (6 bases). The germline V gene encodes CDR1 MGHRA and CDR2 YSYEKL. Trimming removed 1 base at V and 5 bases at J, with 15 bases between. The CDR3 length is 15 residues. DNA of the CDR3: TGCGCCAGCAGCCAAGGTGCGACAGGTTCTAACGAGCAGTACTTC. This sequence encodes CASSQGATGSNEQYF.

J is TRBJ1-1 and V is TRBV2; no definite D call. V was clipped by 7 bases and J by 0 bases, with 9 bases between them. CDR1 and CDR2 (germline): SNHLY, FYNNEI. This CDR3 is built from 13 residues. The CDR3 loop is CASTEGLNTEAFF. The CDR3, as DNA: TGTGCCAGCACGGAGGGATTGAACACTGAAGCTTTCTTT.

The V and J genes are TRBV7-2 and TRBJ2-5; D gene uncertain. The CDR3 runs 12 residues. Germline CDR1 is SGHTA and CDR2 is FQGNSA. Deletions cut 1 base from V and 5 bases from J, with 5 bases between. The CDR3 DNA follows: TGTGCCAGCAGCTTAGGTTCCGAGACCCAGTACTTC. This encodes CASSLGSETQYF.

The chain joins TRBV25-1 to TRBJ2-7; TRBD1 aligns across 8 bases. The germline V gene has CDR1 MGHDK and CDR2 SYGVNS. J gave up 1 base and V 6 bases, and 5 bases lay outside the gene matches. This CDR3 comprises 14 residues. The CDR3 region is CASSVTGGSYEQYF. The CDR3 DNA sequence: TGTGCCAGCAGCGTTACAGGGGGGTCCTACGAGCAGTACTTC.

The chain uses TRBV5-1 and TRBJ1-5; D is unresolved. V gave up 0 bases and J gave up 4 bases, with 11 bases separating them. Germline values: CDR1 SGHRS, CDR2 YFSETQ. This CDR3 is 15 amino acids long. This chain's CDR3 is CASSLGQNGNQPQHF. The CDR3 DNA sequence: TGCGCCAGCAGCTTGGGTCAAAACGGTAATCAGCCCCAGCATTTT.

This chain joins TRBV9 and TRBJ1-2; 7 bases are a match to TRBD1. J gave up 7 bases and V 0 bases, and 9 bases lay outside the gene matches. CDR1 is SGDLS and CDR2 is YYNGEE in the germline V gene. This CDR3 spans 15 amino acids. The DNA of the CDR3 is TGTGCCAGCAGCGTAGGGGGGAACAGGGGCGCTGGCTACACCTTC. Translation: CASSVGGNRGAGYTF.

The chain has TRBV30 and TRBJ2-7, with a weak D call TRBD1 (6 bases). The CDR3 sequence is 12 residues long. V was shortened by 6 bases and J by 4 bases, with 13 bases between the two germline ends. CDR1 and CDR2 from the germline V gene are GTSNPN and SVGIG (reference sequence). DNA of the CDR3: TGTGCCTGCTCAGGGGTCGCGTACGAGCAGTACTTC. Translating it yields CACSGVAYEQYF.

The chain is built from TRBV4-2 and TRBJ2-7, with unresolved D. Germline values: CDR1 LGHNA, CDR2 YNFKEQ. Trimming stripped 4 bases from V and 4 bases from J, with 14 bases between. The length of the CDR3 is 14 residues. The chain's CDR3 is CASSPSPTTYEQYF. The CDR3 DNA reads TGTGCCAGCAGCCCCTCCCCCACCACTTACGAGCAGTACTTC.

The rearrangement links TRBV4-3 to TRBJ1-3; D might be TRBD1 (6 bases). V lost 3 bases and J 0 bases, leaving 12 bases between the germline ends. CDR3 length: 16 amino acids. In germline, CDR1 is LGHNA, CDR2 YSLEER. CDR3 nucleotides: TGCGCCAGCAGCCAGATCTCGGACAGCTCTGGAAACACCATATATTTT. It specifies CASSQISDSSGNTIYF.

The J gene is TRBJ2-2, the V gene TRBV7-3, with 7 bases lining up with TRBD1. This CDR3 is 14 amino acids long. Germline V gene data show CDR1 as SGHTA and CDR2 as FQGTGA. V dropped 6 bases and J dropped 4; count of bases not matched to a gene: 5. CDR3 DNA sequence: TGTGCCAGCAGTGGACAGGCAGGCACCGGGGAGCTGTTTTTT. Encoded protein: CASSGQAGTGELFF.